This entry features one TCR beta chain sequence. This CDR3 is 12 amino acids long. V shed 10 bases and J shed 5 bases, with 14 bases lying between them. Germline V gene lookup returns CDR1 ENHRY and CDR2 SYGVKD. This record belongs to a study of blood T cell repertoires in COVID-19. Across the whole study: Acute and convalescent COVID-19 specimens originated in the United States, Italy and Spain. PBMCs, B-cell-depleted T cells, or T cells were the source of the cDNA or gDNA that made up the material.

As originally analysed: Reference gene primer amplification gave nucleated cell count estimates. Sequenced by immunoSEQ multiplex PCR; TCRdb stores in-frame clones only, minus some. V and J calls plus clone size are reproduced from that table; the DNA served to infer D and trimming. The sample holds 80,000 or so clones; approximately 78% are singletons and the top ten take 7% to 9%. The chain combines TRBV10-3 with TRBJ2-5; D remains unclear. The sample consisted of peripheral blood. This receptor was taken from a human donor in a cohort sampled during active COVID-19. CDR3 loop: CATAAALETQYF. The CDR3 DNA reads TGTGCCACCGCCGCGGCTCTGGAGACCCAGTACTTC.